These 4 T cell receptor beta chains came from one sample sequenced in a study of cytomegalovirus exposure and HLA in healthy donors (dated by TCRdb to about 2017). To prepare the library, the immunoSEQ multiplex PCR assay was applied. For the multiplex PCR, a mixture combining 60 forward primers for TCR Vbeta segments and 13 reverse primers for TCR Jbeta segments was used. The table was pulled from immuneACCESS by TCRdb, which kept in-frame rearrangements only. Such tables lose some clones; where checked, under half of the loss comes from unresolved V genes, and the rest has no known cause. This sample gives 110,000 or so clones in total; over 60% of them show up just once. The ten biggest clones cover approximately 11% of the sample. Sequencing was done on a sample of PBMCs. These receptors were collected from a man in his forties in good health and CMV-seropositive.

V usage is TRBV9 and J usage is TRBJ1-1, with D tentatively TRBD1 (5 bases). Germline CDR1 SGDLS, CDR2 YYNGEE. The CDR3 spans 13 residues. The germline V and J ends were trimmed by 0 bases and 3 bases, with 6 bases remaining between them. CDR3: CASSVEGYTEAFF. The CDR3 bases are TGTGCCAGCAGCGTAGAGGGGTACACTGAAGCTTTCTTT.

Only one count was recorded for this clone. The chain combines TRBV2 with TRBJ2-5, with 9 bases lining up with TRBD2. The length of the CDR3 is 17 residues. The V and J ends lost 4 bases and 7 bases, in that order; junction bases with no gene match: 16. Germline V gives CDR1 SNHLY, CDR2 FYNNEI. The CDR3 sequence: CASSGPAGGLLGTTQYF. The CDR3 region has the DNA TGTGCCAGCAGTGGACCAGCGGGGGGCCTCCTAGGCACGACCCAGTACTTC.

V usage is TRBV2 and J usage is TRBJ1-1, with a possible D match to TRBD1 (5 bases). Germline CDR1 reads SNHLY; CDR2 reads FYNNEI. V lost 8 bases, J lost 5 bases, and 6 bases lay in between. The CDR3 contains 10 residues. Written as DNA, the CDR3 is TGTGCCAGCGGGGCGACTGAAGCTTTCTTT. Its protein product is CASGATEAFF.

This clone was detected a few times. The chain recombines TRBV15 with TRBJ2-7; tentatively, D is TRBD1 (5 bases). Trimming took off 0 bases at V and 4 bases at J, with 19 bases between the two ends. This CDR3 comprises 17 residues. Germline CDR1 LNHNV, CDR2 YYDKDF (reference sequence). The CDR3 loop is CATSRDVGQSGQYEQYF. The CDR3, as DNA: TGTGCCACCAGCAGAGATGTTGGACAATCGGGCCAATACGAGCAGTACTTC.